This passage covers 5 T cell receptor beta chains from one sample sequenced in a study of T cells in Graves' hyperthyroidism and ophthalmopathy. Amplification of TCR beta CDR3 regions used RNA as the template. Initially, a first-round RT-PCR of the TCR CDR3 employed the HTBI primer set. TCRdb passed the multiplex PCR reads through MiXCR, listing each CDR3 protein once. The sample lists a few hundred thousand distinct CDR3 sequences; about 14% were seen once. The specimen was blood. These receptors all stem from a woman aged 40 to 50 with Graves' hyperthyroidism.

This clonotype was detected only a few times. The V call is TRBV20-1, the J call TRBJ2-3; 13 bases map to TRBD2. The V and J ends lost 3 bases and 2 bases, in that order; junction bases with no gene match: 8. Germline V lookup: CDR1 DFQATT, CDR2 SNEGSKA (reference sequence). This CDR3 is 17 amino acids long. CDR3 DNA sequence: TGCAGTGCTAGTGGACTAGCGGGAGCTAGCACCACAGATACGCAGTATTTT. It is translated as CSASGLAGASTTDTQYF.

The CDR3 bases are TGCAGTGCTAACAGGGTCGGGGAGATTTTCGACGAGCAGTACTTC. It translates to CSANRVGEIFDEQYF. The V gene is TRBV20-1, the J gene TRBJ2-7; D perhaps matches TRBD1 (6 bases). Germline assignment: CDR1 DFQATT and CDR2 SNEGSKA (reference sequence). This CDR3 is built from 15 residues. Between the trimmed V and J ends, which lost 4 bases and 5 bases, there was a span of 21 bases.

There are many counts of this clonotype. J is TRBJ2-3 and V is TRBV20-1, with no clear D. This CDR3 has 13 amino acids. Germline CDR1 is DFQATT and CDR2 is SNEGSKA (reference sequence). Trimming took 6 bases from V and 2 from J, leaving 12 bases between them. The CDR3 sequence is CSALVGVTDTQYF. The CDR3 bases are TGCAGTGCGCTGGTGGGTGTCACAGATACGCAGTATTTT.

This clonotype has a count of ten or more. The CDR3 is CASSSGTPTYNTEAFF. In DNA, the CDR3 is TGTGCCAGCAGCAGCGGGACCCCGACTTACAACACTGAAGCTTTCTTT. This chain links TRBV5-8 with TRBJ1-1, with D perhaps TRBD1 (5 bases). The length of the CDR3 is 16 residues. Germline lookup yields CDR1 SGHTS and CDR2 YDEGEE. V was shortened by 4 bases and J by 2 bases, with 18 bases between the two germline ends.

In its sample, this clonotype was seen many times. The CDR3: CASSLRGTDNEQFF. CDR3 nucleotides: TGTGCCAGCAGCTTAAGGGGGACAGACAATGAGCAGTTCTTC. This rearrangement joins TRBV7-9 to TRBJ2-1, with 7 bases matching TRBD1. CDR1 is SEHNR, CDR2 FQNEAQ, per germline (reference sequence). CDR3 size: 14 residues. With V trimmed by 2 bases and J by 5 bases, 3 bases remained unmatched.